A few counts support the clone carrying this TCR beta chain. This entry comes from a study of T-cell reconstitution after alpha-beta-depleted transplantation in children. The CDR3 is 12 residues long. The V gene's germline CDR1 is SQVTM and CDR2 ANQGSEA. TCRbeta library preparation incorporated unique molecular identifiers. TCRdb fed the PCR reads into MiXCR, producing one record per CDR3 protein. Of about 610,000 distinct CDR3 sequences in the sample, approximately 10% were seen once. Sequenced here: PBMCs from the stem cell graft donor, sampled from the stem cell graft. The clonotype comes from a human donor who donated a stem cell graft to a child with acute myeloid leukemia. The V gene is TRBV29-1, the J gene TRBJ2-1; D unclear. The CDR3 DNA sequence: TGCATGGCCCGGACCTCCTACAATGAGCAGTTCTTC. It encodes CMARTSYNEQFF.